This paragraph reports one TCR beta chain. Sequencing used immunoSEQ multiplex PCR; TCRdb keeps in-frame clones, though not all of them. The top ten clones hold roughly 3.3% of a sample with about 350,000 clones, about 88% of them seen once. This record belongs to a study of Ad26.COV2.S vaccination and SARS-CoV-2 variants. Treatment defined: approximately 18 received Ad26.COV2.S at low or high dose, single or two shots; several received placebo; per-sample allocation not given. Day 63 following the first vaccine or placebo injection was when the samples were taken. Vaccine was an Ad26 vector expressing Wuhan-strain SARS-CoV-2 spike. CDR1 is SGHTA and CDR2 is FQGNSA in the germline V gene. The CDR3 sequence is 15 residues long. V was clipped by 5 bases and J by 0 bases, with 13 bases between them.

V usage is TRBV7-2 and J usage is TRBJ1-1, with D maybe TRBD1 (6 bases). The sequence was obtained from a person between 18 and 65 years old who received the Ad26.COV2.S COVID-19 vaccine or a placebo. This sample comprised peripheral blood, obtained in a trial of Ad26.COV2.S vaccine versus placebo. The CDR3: CASSQTGRLNTEAFF. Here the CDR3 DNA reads TGTGCCAGCAGCCAGACAGGACGGCTGAACACTGAAGCTTTCTTT.